Shown below are 28 T cell receptor beta chains from a single sample sequenced in a study of blood T cell repertoires in COVID-19. Profiled with immunoSEQ multiplex PCR; TCRdb holds only in-frame clones, not every one. Of about 20,000 clones in the sample, about 90% were seen once. Sequenced material: peripheral blood. These receptors came from a man aged 65 to 79 with active COVID-19.

The genes are TRBV11-3 and TRBJ2-5, with 11 bases fitting TRBD2. Looked up from germline, CDR1 is SGHNT and CDR2 is YENEEA. Germline trimming cut 4 bases from V and 0 bases from J; bases unmatched to any gene: 4. The CDR3 length is 16 residues. CDR3 DNA sequence: TGTGCCAGCAGCTCCGCTAGCGGGGGGAACCAAGAGACCCAGTACTTC. Translation: CASSSASGGNQETQYF.

The chain is built from TRBV7-9 and TRBJ2-2; possibly TRBD1 for D (6 bases). V was trimmed by 5 bases and J by 2 bases, leaving 12 bases between them. The CDR3 is 15 amino acids. The germline CDR1 and CDR2 sequences are SEHNR and FQNEAQ (reference sequence). The CDR3, as DNA: TGTGCCAGCAGCCTACGGACAGCCAACACCGGGGAGCTGTTTTTT. It specifies CASSLRTANTGELFF. Variable domain in full (rest from reference TRBV7-9 and TRBJ2-2): DTGVSQNPRHKITKRGQNVTFRCDPISEHNRLYWYRQTLGQGPEFLTYFQNEAQLEKSRLLSDRFSAERPKGSFSTLEIQRTEQGDSAMYLCASSLRTANTGELFFGEGSRLTVL.

This chain connects TRBV19 to TRBJ1-5; 8 positions match TRBD1. CDR1 LNHDA and CDR2 SQIVND come from the germline V gene (reference sequence). This CDR3 region has 16 residues. The V segment lost 4 bases and the J segment 6 bases; nucleotides outside the gene matches: 11. CDR3 residues: CASSTPGQGAGQPQHF. The CDR3 DNA is TGTGCCAGTAGTACCCCCGGGCAGGGGGCGGGTCAGCCCCAGCATTTT.

The chain has TRBV5-1 and TRBJ2-5; the D gene is possibly TRBD2 (6 bases). V lost 2 bases and J 2 bases, leaving 13 bases between the germline ends. Germline V CDR1 and CDR2: SGHRS, YFSETQ. This CDR3 spans 15 amino acids. CDR3 sequence reads: CASSLQFGGQETQYF. The CDR3 DNA is TGCGCCAGCAGCTTACAATTCGGGGGTCAAGAGACCCAGTACTTC.

As to this clone: Other nucleotide sequences from this sample produce the same CDR3. V usage is TRBV6-5 and J usage is TRBJ2-5; 7 bases are a match to TRBD1. J was trimmed by 2 bases and V by 8 bases; bases with no gene match: 5. This CDR3 spans 13 amino acids. Germline V lookup: CDR1 MNHEY, CDR2 SVGAGI. CDR3 sequence: CASSRGQQETQYF. The CDR3 nucleotides read TGTGCCAGCTCCCGGGGACAGCAAGAGACCCAGTACTTC.

The rearrangement links TRBV25-1 to TRBJ1-6, with 7 positions matching TRBD1. J lost 5 bases, V lost 3 bases, and 4 bases had no gene match. The CDR3 consists of 15 residues. Germline loops: CDR1 MGHDK, CDR2 SYGVNS. The CDR3 DNA reads as TGTGCCAGCAGTGATACCGGGACAGATAATTCACCCCTCCACTTT. Protein: CASSDTGTDNSPLHF.

The gene calls are TRBV11-2 and TRBJ2-7; D call uncertain. CDR1 SGHAT and CDR2 FQNNGV come from the germline V gene. The CDR3 is 13 amino acids. The ends were cut back, 2 bases at V and 1 base at J, with 6 bases in the middle. The CDR3 loop is CASSLILSYEQYF. The CDR3 nucleotides read TGTGCCAGCAGCTTAATCTTGTCCTACGAGCAGTACTTC.

The DNA for the CDR3 is TGTGCCAGCAGCTTAGAAGGGGCGCCAAGAAACACCATATATTTT. This sequence encodes CASSLEGAPRNTIYF. V is TRBV11-1 and J is TRBJ1-3, with D tentatively TRBD1 (5 bases). CDR1 SGHAT and CDR2 FQDESV come from the germline V gene (reference sequence). The CDR3 extends over 15 amino acids. V dropped 1 base and J dropped 5 bases, with 12 bases sitting between them.

The chain carries TRBV10-1 and TRBJ2-5; D not resolved. The V and J ends lost 4 bases and 5 bases respectively, with 11 bases between them. Germline-derived CDR1 and CDR2 are WNHNN and SYGVQD (reference sequence). The CDR3 length is 13 residues. The CDR3 here is CASSGTFGETQYF. In nucleotides, the CDR3 is TGCGCCAGCAGTGGAACCTTCGGGGAGACCCAGTACTTC.

The chain uses TRBV29-1 and TRBJ1-2; TRBD1 might be the D (5 bases). The CDR3 spans 14 residues. The V gene lost 0 bases and the J gene lost 3 bases, with 11 bases spanning the gap. Germline assignment: CDR1 SQVTM and CDR2 ANQGSEA. The CDR3 DNA sequence: TGCAGCGTTGAAGATCTTCAGGGTGACTATGGCTACACCTTC. Translation gives CSVEDLQGDYGYTF.

The chain has TRBV6-5 and TRBJ2-2, with 8 bases lining up with TRBD1. The ends lost 5 bases at V and 7 bases at J; junction bases unmatched: 6. CDR3 length equals 14 residues. Germline V gene data show CDR1 as MNHEY and CDR2 as SVGAGI. CDR3 nucleotide sequence: TGTGCCAGCAGTCCCGGGACAGGCATCGGGGAGCTGTTTTTT. Its translation: CASSPGTGIGELFF.

This clone appeared once. The genes are TRBV7-2 and TRBJ2-7; 7 nucleotides match TRBD2. Unmatched junction bases numbered 5, after V lost 1 base and J lost 5 bases. CDR1 SGHTA and CDR2 FQGNSA come from the germline V gene. CDR3 length: 14 residues. CDR3 nucleotides: TGTGCCAGCAGCTTAGTCGCGGGAGAGAACGAGCAGTACTTC. This encodes CASSLVAGENEQYF. Complete variable domain (other parts from reference TRBV7-2 and TRBJ2-7): GAGVSQSPSNKVTEKGKDVELRCDPISGHTALYWYRQSLGQGLEFLIYFQGNSAPDKSGLPSDRFSAERTGGSVSTLTIQRTQQEDSAVYLCASSLVAGENEQYFGPGTRLTVT.

The chain couples TRBV7-2 to TRBJ1-6; perhaps TRBD1 as D (6 bases). Germline values: CDR1 SGHTA, CDR2 FQGNSA. The CDR3 is 14 amino acids. V was shortened by 3 bases and J by 7 bases, with 10 bases between the two germline ends. The CDR3 bases are TGTGCCAGCAGCTTCGTGCAGGGGAATTCACCCCTCCACTTT. Encoded protein: CASSFVQGNSPLHF.

Only one count was recorded for this clone. The CDR3 reads CASSPGLAGGSFTYEQYF. The CDR3 DNA sequence: TGTGCCAGCAGCCCGGGCCTAGCGGGGGGTTCTTTCACCTACGAGCAGTACTTC. This chain links TRBV4-2 with TRBJ2-7, with TRBD2 identical over 11 bases. The germline V gene encodes CDR1 LGHNA and CDR2 YNFKEQ. Trimming at V came to 4 bases and at J to 2 bases, leaving 13 bases not matched to a gene. The CDR3 has 18 residues.

This chain links TRBV18 with TRBJ2-3, with a weak D call TRBD1 (6 bases). Germline loops: CDR1 KGHSH, CDR2 LQKENI. The germline V and J ends were trimmed by 5 bases and 3 bases, with 9 bases remaining between them. This CDR3 has 13 residues. The CDR3 is CASSSTGTDTQYF. CDR3 sequence (DNA): TGTGCCAGCTCAAGTACAGGGACAGATACGCAGTATTTT.

The chain employs TRBV25-1 and TRBJ1-1; 8 positions match TRBD1. Germline loops: CDR1 MGHDK, CDR2 SYGVNS. The junction had 0 bases not matched to a gene; V was cut back by 6 bases and J by 0 bases. This CDR3 is 13 amino acids long. In DNA form, the CDR3 reads TGTGCCAGCAGGGACAGGGTGAACACTGAAGCTTTCTTT. Translated: CASRDRVNTEAFF.

The V call is TRBV5-4, the J call TRBJ2-1, with D perhaps TRBD2 (5 bases). The V gene's germline CDR1 is SGHNT and CDR2 YYREEE (reference sequence). The CDR3 is 15 residues long. V lost 0 bases and J lost 6, with 13 bases in between. The CDR3 reads CASSLGVASSNEQFF. As DNA, the CDR3 is TGTGCCAGCAGCTTGGGGGTGGCTAGCAGCAATGAGCAGTTCTTC.

The CDR3 bases are TGTGCCAGCAGGGGGACTCCCAATGGAGAGACCCAGTACTTC. Its translation: CASRGTPNGETQYF. V is TRBV5-5 and J is TRBJ2-5, with a tentative D call TRBD2 (6 bases). Germline V lookup: CDR1 SGHKS, CDR2 YYEKEE (reference sequence). The CDR3 contains 14 residues. Trimming took 5 bases from V and 4 from J, leaving 15 bases between them.

The chain combines TRBV28 with TRBJ2-5, with D maybe TRBD2 (5 bases). V lost 3 bases and J lost 7, with 12 bases in between. The CDR3 covers 13 residues. Germline CDR1 and CDR2: MDHEN and SYDVKM. The CDR3 sequence: CASSFIGVGTQYF. The CDR3 DNA reads TGTGCCAGCAGTTTTATCGGGGTGGGGACCCAGTACTTC.

The genes are TRBV11-3 and TRBJ2-5; no definite D call. Germline loops: CDR1 SGHNT, CDR2 YENEEA. Trimming pared 0 bases from V and 4 bases from J, leaving 6 bases between. The CDR3 is 13 residues long. CDR3: CASSLDRGETQYF. In DNA, the CDR3 is TGTGCCAGCAGCTTAGATCGAGGAGAGACCCAGTACTTC.

The gene calls are TRBV2 and TRBJ2-3; D perhaps matches TRBD2 (6 bases). Germline lookup yields CDR1 SNHLY and CDR2 FYNNEI. V lost 5 bases to trimming and J lost 1 base, with 13 bases between them. CDR3 length equals 15 residues. CDR3 region: CASSRLAMGTDTQYF. The CDR3 DNA sequence: TGTGCCAGCAGTCGGCTAGCGATGGGCACAGATACGCAGTATTTT.

The chain recombines TRBV5-1 with TRBJ2-2; no clear D. V lost 4 bases, J lost 1 base, and 5 bases lay in between. Germline loops: CDR1 SGHRS, CDR2 YFSETQ. The CDR3 spans 13 residues. The chain's CDR3 is CASSPRNTGELFF. DNA of the CDR3: TGCGCCAGCAGCCCCAGGAACACCGGGGAGCTGTTTTTT.

This chain uses TRBV7-2 with TRBJ1-6, with a possible D match to TRBD1 (5 bases). The germline V and J ends were trimmed by 6 bases and 9 bases, with 12 bases remaining between them. The CDR3 covers 13 residues. Germline CDR1 reads SGHTA; CDR2 reads FQGNSA. CDR3 in amino acids: CASRMERGSPLHF. The CDR3 region has the DNA TGTGCCAGCAGAATGGAAAGGGGTTCACCCCTCCACTTT.

J is TRBJ1-3 and V is TRBV5-6; D remains unclear. Germline V CDR1 and CDR2: SGHDT, YYEEEE. The CDR3 loop spans 13 amino acids. The ends were cut back, 0 bases at V and 4 bases at J, with 5 bases in the middle. CDR3 nucleotides: TGTGCCAGCAGCTTGGATAGAGGAAACACCATATATTTT. Protein: CASSLDRGNTIYF.

The chain recombines TRBV6-5 with TRBJ1-2; 10 nucleotides line up with TRBD1. The germline CDR1 and CDR2 sequences are MNHEY and SVGAGI. The length of the CDR3 is 15 residues. V lost 4 bases and J lost 4; bases outside the gene matches: 6. Here the CDR3 DNA reads TGTGCCAGCAGTTCGACAGGGGGCCCGCTCTATGGCTACACCTTC. Residues: CASSSTGGPLYGYTF.

This chain uses TRBV7-3 with TRBJ2-5; tentatively, D is TRBD1 (5 bases). Trimming took 5 bases from V and 4 from J, leaving 11 bases between them. The CDR3 loop spans 13 amino acids. Germline V lookup: CDR1 SGHTA, CDR2 FQGTGA. CDR3 protein: CASSAGALETQYF. The CDR3 nucleotides read TGTGCCAGCAGCGCTGGGGCCTTAGAGACCCAGTACTTC.

J is TRBJ2-7 and V is TRBV15; 10 nucleotides agree with TRBD1. Trimming at V came to 10 bases and at J to 5 bases, leaving 11 bases not matched to a gene. This CDR3 has 14 residues. In germline, CDR1 is LNHNV, CDR2 YYDKDF (reference sequence). CDR3 protein: CAISDGTGDHEQYF. The CDR3 coding sequence is TGTGCCATCTCGGACGGGACAGGGGACCACGAGCAGTACTTC.

The chain uses TRBV10-2 and TRBJ2-2, with D possibly matching TRBD2 (5 bases). Trimming left V 8 bases short and J 9 bases short, with 13 bases between. Looked up from germline, CDR1 is WSHSY and CDR2 is SAAADI. The CDR3 has 12 amino acids. CDR3 residues: CASCAPGRELFF. CDR3 coding DNA: TGCGCCAGCTGCGCCCCGGGGAGGGAGCTGTTTTTT.